The TCR beta chain under discussion was sequenced for a study of identical twins. Each CDR3 protein gets one entry after TCRdb re-called the 5' RACE reads with MiXCR. The table records hundreds of thousands of distinct CDR3 sequences, 10% to 15% of them present only once. Germline CDR1 is SGHNT and CDR2 is YYREEE (reference sequence). The CDR3 extends over 15 amino acids. J lost 4 bases, V lost 4 bases, and 9 bases had no gene match. Separately, the same data were catalogued under a study of yellow fever vaccine responses in identical twins.

The chain combines TRBV5-4 with TRBJ2-5; 8 bases line up with TRBD1. This clonotype originated in a young woman in good health. Sequencing was performed on PBMCs. CDR3 protein: CASSETGARLETQYF. The CDR3 nucleotides read TGTGCCAGCAGCGAGACAGGGGCCCGACTAGAGACCCAGTACTTC.